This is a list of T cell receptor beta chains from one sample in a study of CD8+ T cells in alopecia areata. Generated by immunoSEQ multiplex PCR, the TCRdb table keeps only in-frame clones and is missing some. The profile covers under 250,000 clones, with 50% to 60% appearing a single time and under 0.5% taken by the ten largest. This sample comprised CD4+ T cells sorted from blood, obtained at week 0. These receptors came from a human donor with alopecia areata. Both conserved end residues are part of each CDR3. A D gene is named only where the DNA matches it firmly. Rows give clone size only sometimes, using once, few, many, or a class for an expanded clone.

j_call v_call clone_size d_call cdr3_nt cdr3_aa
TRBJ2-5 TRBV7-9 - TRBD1 TGTGCCAGCAGCCCGGGACAGAAAGAGACCCAGTACTTC CASSPGQKETQYF
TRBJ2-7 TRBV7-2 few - TGTGCCAGCAGCTTAGACCCGGGACCTTACGAGCAGTACTTC CASSLDPGPYEQYF
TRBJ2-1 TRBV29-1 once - TGCAGCGTTGAGCGCGCAGACAGCCCCAATGAGCAGTTCTTC CSVERADSPNEQFF
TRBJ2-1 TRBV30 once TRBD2 TGTGCCTGGACAATTAGGACTAGCGGGAGGAAGTACAATGAGCAGTTCTTC CAWTIRTSGRKYNEQFF
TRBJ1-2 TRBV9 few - TGTGCCAGCACTCCGGGCTTCCTAAACTATGGCTACACCTTC CASTPGFLNYGYTF
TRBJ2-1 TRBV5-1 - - TGCGCCAGCAGCTTGATGCCGGGGGACTACAATGAGCAGTTCTTC CASSLMPGDYNEQFF
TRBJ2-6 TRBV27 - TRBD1 TGTGCCAGCAGTAGGACAGGGCACTCTGGGGCCAACGTCCTGACTTTC CASSRTGHSGANVLTF
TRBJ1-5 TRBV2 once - TGTGCCAGCAGTGAGTGGGCCCCGAATCAGCCCCAGCATTTT CASSEWAPNQPQHF
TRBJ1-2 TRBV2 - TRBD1 TGTGCCAGCAGAGCCACAGGGGGCGACTTAAACTATGGCTACACCTTC CASRATGGDLNYGYTF
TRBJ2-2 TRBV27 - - TGTGCCAGCAGACGACTGACTAGACGGTCCGGGGAGCTGTTTTTT CASRRLTRRSGELFF
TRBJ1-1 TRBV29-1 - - TGCAGCGTTGTAAACAGTGAAGCTTTCTTT CSVVNSEAFF
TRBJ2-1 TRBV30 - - TGTGCCTGGAGCTCGACTCAGGGAAATGAGCAGTTCTTC CAWSSTQGNEQFF
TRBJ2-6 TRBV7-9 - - TGTGCCAGCAGCCGTATAGAGTTCTCTGGGGCCAACGTCCTGACTTTC CASSRIEFSGANVLTF
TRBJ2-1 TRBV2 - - TGTGCCAGCAGGCAGGGGGGAAGTAATGAGCAGTTCTTC CASRQGGSNEQFF
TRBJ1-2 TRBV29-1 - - TGCAGCGTCGCTCCTCGCGCGGCCAACTATGGCTACACCTTC CSVAPRAANYGYTF
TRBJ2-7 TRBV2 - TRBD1 TGTGCCAGCAGCGGGACAGGCCAGTCTGAGCAGTACTTC CASSGTGQSEQYF
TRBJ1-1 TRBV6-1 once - TGTGCCAGCAGTGATGGGCTTACGGTCGAAGCTTTCTTT CASSDGLTVEAFF